The T cell receptor beta chain described here comes from a study of blood T cell repertoires in COVID-19. Study in general: Donors in the United States, Italy and Spain gave samples during acute or convalescent COVID-19. Sample material is recorded as cDNA or gDNA derived from T cells, B-cell-depleted T cells, or PBMCs.

Source study methods: Nucleated cell number was recorded as an estimate derived from reference gene primer amplification. Profiling relied on immunoSEQ multiplex PCR, and the TCRdb table lists in-frame clones only, not all of them. That table furnishes V, J and clone size, whereas the DNA furnished D and trimming. This sample has about 290,000 clones, with over 80% found just once. The CDR3 totals 15 residues. V was clipped by 2 bases and J by 7 bases, with 15 bases between them. CDR1 and CDR2 from the germline V gene are MNHEY and SVGEGT. The material sequenced was peripheral blood. The chain joins TRBV6-2 or TRBV6-3 to TRBJ1-5, with D possibly matching TRBD1 (6 bases). This receptor was taken from a woman aged 45-60 years with active or convalescent COVID-19. The CDR3, as DNA: TGTGCCAGCAGTTACATGTCGCAGGGGTTGCAGCCCCAGCATTTT. This encodes CASSYMSQGLQPQHF.